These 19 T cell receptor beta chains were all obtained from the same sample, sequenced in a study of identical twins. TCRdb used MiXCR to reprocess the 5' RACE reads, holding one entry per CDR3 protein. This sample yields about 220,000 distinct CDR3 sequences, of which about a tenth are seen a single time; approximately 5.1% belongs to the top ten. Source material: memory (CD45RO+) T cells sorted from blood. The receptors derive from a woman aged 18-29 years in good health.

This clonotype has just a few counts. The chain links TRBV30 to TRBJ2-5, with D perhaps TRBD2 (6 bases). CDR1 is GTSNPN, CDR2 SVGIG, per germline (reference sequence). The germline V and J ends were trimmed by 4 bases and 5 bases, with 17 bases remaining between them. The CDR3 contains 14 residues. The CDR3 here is CAWNIGGTGETQYF. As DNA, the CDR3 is TGTGCCTGGAATATTGGGGGGACCGGGGAGACCCAGTACTTC.

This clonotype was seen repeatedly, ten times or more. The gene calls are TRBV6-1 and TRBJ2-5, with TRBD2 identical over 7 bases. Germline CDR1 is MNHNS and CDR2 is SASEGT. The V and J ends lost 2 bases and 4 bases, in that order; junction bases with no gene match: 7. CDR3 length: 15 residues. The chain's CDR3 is CASSESGGGRETQYF. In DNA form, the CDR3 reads TGTGCCAGCAGTGAATCGGGGGGAGGGCGAGAGACCCAGTACTTC.

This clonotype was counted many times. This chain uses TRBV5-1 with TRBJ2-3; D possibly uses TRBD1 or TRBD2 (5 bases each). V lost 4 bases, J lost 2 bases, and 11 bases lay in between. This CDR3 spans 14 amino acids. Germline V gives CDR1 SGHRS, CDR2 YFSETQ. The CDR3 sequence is CASSLGTLTDTQYF. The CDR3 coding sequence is TGCGCCAGCAGCCTCGGGACGCTCACAGATACGCAGTATTTT.

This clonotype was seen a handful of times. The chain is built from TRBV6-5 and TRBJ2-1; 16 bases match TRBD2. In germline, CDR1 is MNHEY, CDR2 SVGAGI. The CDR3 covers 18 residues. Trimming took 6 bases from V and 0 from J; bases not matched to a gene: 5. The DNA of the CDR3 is TGTGCCAGCAGGGGACTAGCGGGGGGGGGAAGCTCCTACAATGAGCAGTTCTTC. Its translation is CASRGLAGGGSSYNEQFF.

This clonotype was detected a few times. The CDR3 coding sequence is TGTGCCAGCAGCCAAACACTAGTATACAATGAGCAGTTCTTC. Amino acid sequence: CASSQTLVYNEQFF. The chain uses TRBV3-1 and TRBJ2-1; tentatively, D is TRBD2 (5 bases). The CDR3 runs 14 residues. V lost 2 bases to trimming and J lost 4 bases, with 9 bases between them. CDR1 is LGHDT and CDR2 is YNNKEL in the germline V gene (reference sequence).

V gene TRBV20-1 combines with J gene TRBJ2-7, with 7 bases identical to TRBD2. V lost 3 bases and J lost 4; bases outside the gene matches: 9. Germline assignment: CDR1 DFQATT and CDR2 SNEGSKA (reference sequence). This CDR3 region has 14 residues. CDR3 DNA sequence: TGCAGTGCTAGGGGGGAGGGGCTATGGTACGAGCAGTACTTC. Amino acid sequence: CSARGEGLWYEQYF.

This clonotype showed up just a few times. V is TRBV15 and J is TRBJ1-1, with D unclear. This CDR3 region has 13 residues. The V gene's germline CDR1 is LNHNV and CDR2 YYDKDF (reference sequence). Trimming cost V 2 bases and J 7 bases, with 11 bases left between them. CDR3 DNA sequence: TGTGCCACCAGCAGATCCCTTGGATTTGAAGCTTTCTTT. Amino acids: CATSRSLGFEAFF.

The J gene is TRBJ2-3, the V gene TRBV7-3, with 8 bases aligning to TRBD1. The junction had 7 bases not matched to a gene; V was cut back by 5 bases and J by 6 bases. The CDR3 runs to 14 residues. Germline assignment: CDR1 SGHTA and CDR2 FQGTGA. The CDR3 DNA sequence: TGTGCCAGCAGCCCCGGACAGGGAAGGGATACGCAGTATTTT. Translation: CASSPGQGRDTQYF.

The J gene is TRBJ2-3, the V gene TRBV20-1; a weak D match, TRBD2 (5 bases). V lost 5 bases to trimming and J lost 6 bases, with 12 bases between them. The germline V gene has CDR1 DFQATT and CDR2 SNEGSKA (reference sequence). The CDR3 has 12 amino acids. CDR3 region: CSAPTGSDTQYF. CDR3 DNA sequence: TGCAGTGCTCCAACGGGGAGTGATACGCAGTATTTT.

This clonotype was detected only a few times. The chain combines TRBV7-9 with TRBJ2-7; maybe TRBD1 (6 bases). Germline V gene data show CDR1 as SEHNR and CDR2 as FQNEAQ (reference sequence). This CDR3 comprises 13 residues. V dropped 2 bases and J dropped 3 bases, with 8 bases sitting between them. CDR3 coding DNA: TGTGCCAGCAGCTTACAGGGGATCTACGAGCAGTACTTC. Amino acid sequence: CASSLQGIYEQYF.

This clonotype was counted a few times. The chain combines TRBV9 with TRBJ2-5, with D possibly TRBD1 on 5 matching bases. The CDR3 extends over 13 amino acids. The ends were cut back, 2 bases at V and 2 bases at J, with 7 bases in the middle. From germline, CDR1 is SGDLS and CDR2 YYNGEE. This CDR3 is CASSVQGQETQYF. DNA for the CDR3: TGTGCCAGCAGCGTCCAGGGACAAGAGACCCAGTACTTC.

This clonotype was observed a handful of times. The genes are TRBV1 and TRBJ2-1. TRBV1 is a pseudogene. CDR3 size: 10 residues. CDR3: CTSGQNEQFF. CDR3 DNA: TGCACCAGCGGCCAAAATGAGCAGTTCTTC.

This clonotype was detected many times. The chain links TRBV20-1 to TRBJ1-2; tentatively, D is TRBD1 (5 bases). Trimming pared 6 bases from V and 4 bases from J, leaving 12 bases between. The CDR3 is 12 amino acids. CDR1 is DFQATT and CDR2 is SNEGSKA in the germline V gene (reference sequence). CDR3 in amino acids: CSAPGLGYGYTF. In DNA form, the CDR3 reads TGCAGTGCGCCGGGGCTCGGCTATGGCTACACCTTC.

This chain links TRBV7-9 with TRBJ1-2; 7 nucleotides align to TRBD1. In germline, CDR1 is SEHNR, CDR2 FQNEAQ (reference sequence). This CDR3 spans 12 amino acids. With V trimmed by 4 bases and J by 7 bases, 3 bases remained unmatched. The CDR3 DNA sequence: TGTGCCAGCAGCTCTGACAGGGCTGGCTACACCTTC. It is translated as CASSSDRAGYTF.

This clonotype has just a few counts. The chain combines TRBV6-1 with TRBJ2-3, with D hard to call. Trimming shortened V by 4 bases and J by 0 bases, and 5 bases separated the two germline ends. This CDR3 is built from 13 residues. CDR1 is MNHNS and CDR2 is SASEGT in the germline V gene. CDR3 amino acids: CASSGYSTDTQYF. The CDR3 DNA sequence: TGTGCCAGCAGTGGCTACAGCACAGATACGCAGTATTTT.

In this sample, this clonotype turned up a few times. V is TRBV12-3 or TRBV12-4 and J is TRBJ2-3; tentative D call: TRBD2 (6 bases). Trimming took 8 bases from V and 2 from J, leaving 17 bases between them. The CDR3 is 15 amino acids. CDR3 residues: CASRRRAGSTDTQYF. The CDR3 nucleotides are TGTGCCAGCCGACGGCGGGCGGGGTCCACAGATACGCAGTATTTT.

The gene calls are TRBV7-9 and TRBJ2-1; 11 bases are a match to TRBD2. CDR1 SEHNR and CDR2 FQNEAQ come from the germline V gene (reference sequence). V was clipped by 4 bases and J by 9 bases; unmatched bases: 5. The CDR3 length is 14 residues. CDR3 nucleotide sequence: TGTGCCAGCAGCTCGGGACTAGCGGCGGGTGAGCAGTTCTTC. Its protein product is CASSSGLAAGEQFF.

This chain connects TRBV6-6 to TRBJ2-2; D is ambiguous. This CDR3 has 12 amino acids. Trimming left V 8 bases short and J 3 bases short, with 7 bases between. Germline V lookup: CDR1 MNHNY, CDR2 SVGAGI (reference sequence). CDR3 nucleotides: TGTGCCAGCGTGATGGACACCGGGGAGCTGTTTTTT. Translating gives CASVMDTGELFF.

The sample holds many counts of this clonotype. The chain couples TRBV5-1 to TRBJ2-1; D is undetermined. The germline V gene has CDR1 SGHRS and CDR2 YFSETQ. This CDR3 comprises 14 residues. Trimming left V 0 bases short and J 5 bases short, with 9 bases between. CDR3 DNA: TGCGCCAGCAGCTTGGGGCACGTCGACAATGAGCAGTTCTTC. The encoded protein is CASSLGHVDNEQFF.